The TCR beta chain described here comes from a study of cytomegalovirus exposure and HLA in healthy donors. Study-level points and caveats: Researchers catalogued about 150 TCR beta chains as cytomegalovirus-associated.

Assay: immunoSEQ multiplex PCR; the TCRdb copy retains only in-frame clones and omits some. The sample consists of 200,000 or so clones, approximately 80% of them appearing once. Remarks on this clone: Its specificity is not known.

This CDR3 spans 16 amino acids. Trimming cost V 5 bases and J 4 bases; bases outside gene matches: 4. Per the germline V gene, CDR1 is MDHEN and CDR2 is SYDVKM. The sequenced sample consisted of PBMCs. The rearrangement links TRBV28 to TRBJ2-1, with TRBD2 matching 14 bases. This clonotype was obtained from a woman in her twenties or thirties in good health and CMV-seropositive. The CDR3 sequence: CASSPTSGGGYNEQFF. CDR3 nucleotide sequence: TGTGCCAGCAGTCCGACTAGCGGGGGGGGTTACAATGAGCAGTTCTTC.